This T cell receptor beta chain was documented in a study of OX40 agonist ivuxolimab in advanced cancers. For the study at large: Every patient in dose escalation had hepatocellular carcinoma, melanoma, renal cell or head and neck cancer. Study conclusions and caveats: Patients with a partial response at 0.1-3.0 mg/kg had among the lowest clonal expansion. Several nonresponders also turned out to have low normalized T-cell clonal expansion. Antigen specificity was not determined for the expanded peripheral T cells.

The V gene lost 5 bases and the J gene lost 4 bases, with 17 bases spanning the gap. The germline gives CDR1 MGHRA, CDR2 YSYEKL. The CDR3 extends over 16 amino acids. A word on this clone: As yet, its antigen is unknown.

Generated by immunoSEQ multiplex PCR, the TCRdb table keeps only in-frame clones and is missing some. The table lists just under 85,000 clones, about four fifths of them singletons. The sample in question was CD4+ or CD8+ T cells sorted from blood, obtained in a trial of the OX40 agonist ivuxolimab. The receptor was derived from an adult with an advanced solid tumor such as melanoma, head and neck, liver or kidney cancer. V is TRBV4-1 and J is TRBJ2-2; D is possibly TRBD1 (6 bases). The CDR3 DNA is TGCGCCAGCAGCATCAGGGACACCACTACCACCGGGGAGCTGTTTTTT. It translates to CASSIRDTTTTGELFF.